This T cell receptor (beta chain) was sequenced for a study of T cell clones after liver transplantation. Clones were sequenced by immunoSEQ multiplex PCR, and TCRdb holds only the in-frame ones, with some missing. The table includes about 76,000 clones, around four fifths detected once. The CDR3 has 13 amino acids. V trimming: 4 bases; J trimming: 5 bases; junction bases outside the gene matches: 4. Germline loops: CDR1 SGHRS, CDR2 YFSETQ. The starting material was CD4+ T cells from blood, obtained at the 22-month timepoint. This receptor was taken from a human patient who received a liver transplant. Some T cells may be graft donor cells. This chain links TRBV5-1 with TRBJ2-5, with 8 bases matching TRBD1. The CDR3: CASSARTGETQYF. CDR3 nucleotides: TGCGCCAGCAGCGCCCGGACAGGGGAGACCCAGTACTTC.